The T cell receptor beta chain under discussion was sequenced for a study of blood T cell repertoires in COVID-19. The method was immunoSEQ multiplex PCR; TCRdb's version includes in-frame clones alone and lacks a portion of them. The table records about 300,000 clones, roughly 89% of them present only once. The CDR3 is made up of 11 amino acids. Trimming pared 3 bases from V and 14 bases from J, leaving 14 bases between. Per germline, CDR1 SGDLS and CDR2 YYNGEE. The receptor comes from a woman aged 50 to 60 who had been exposed to COVID-19. The chain carries TRBV9 and TRBJ1-2, with D perhaps TRBD1 (5 bases). Material for sequencing was PBMCs or T cells enriched from blood (not recorded which). In nucleotides, the CDR3 is TGTGCCAGCAGCGGGCTTGGGGCGAGTACCTTC. Protein sequence: CASSGLGASTF.